This paragraph covers one TCR beta chain sequence. The antigen is unknown. The data originate from a study of CD8 T cells in ankylosing spondylitis. Study results and limitations: Disease-linked clones reportedly showed significant enrichment in matched ankylosing spondylitis synovial fluid. Certain motif variants had earlier appeared in reactive arthritis synovial fluid and blood. There was a TCR beta motif, made of several highly homologous variants, that appeared characteristic of ankylosing spondylitis blood.

Germline V gene lookup returns CDR1 ENHRY and CDR2 SYGVKD. The CDR3 has 14 residues. V shed 6 bases and J 3 bases; nucleotides not matched to a gene: 8. Molecular-barcoded quantitative 5'-RACE produced these TCR beta libraries. MiXCR, run by TCRdb on the 5' RACE reads, gives a single entry per CDR3 protein. The table records a few hundred thousand distinct CDR3 sequences, 20% of them present only once. The sequencing input was blood, either unsorted or a sorted T cell fraction (not recorded which). This chain links TRBV10-3 with TRBJ2-7; 7 bases fit TRBD1. This TCR derives from a male donor with ankylosing spondylitis or in good health (not recorded which). CDR3: CAIRPGTELYEQYF. In nucleotides, the CDR3 is TGTGCCATCAGACCCGGGACAGAGCTCTACGAGCAGTACTTC.